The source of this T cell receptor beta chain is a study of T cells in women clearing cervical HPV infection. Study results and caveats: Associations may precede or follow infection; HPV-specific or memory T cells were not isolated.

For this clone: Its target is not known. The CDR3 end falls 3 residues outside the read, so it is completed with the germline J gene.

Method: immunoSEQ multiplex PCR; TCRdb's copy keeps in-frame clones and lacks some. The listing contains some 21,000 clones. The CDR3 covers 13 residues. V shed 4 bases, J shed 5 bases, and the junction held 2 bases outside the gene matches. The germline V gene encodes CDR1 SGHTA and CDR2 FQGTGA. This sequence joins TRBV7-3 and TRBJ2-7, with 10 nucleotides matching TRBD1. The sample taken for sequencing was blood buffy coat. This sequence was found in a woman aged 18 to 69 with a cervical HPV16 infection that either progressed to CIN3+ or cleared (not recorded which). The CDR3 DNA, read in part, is TGTGCCAGCAGCTCGGGACAGGGGAACGAG. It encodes CASSSGQGNE. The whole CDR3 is CASSSGQGNEQYF.